Listed here is a single T cell receptor beta chain. These data belong to a study of blood T cell repertoires in COVID-19. V shed 7 bases, J shed 3 bases, and the junction held 5 bases outside the gene matches. Per germline, CDR1 MNHNY and CDR2 SVGAGI (reference sequence). The CDR3 totals 15 residues. Data came from immunoSEQ multiplex PCR; TCRdb stores just in-frame clones and leaves some out. In the table there are 180,000 or so clones, approximately 78% of which are singletons. The chain combines TRBV6-6 with TRBJ2-3; 12 nucleotides align to TRBD2. Specimen: peripheral blood. This sequence originates from a woman aged 80 or over with active or convalescent COVID-19. The chain's CDR3 is CASTNGLAGTDTQYF. The CDR3 DNA follows: TGTGCCAGCACGAACGGACTAGCGGGGACAGATACGCAGTATTTT.